Listed below are T cell receptor beta chains from one sample, sequenced in a study of CD8 T cells in ankylosing spondylitis. Via MiXCR, TCRdb re-called the 5' RACE reads, giving one row per CDR3 protein. The sample carries a few hundred thousand distinct CDR3 sequences, 18% recorded once. Sequencing was carried out using blood, either unsorted or a sorted T cell fraction (not recorded which). The source is a male donor with ankylosing spondylitis or in good health (not recorded which). CDR3s include the opening cysteine and the closing phenylalanine or tryptophan.

v_call,j_call,cdr3_aa
TRBV6-2/TRBV6-3,TRBJ2-1,CASSYSKSSGGANEQFF
TRBV28,TRBJ1-4,CASSHPSGVNVKLFF
TRBV11-1,TRBJ2-2,CASSRRQLPLGKNTGELFF
TRBV12-3/TRBV12-4,TRBJ1-1,CASSLPEPNTEAFF
TRBV12-3/TRBV12-4,TRBJ2-1,CASSPTSGPEQFF
TRBV3-1,TRBJ1-5,CASSRYDGGGNQPQHF
TRBV7-6,TRBJ2-7,CASSWGQAYEQYF
TRBV20-1,TRBJ2-7,CSASSGLLYEQYF
TRBV11-2,TRBJ2-5,CASSFPTRERGETQYF
TRBV4-2,TRBJ2-1,CASSQESSGIGDEQFF
TRBV9,TRBJ1-4,CASSPGNLDEKLFF
TRBV6-5,TRBJ2-1,CASSWGLAGAGEQFF
TRBV29-1,TRBJ1-1,CSTIGGTGLDEAFF
TRBV11-2,TRBJ1-2,CASSLRPEGDYGYTF
TRBV20-1,TRBJ2-7,CSARGPSSYEQYF
TRBV29-1,TRBJ2-1,CSVPLLTNEQFF
TRBV10-3,TRBJ2-3,CASGAGADTDTQYF
TRBV9,TRBJ2-1,CASSNSGTKPYNEQFF
TRBV9,TRBJ2-7,CASSGPLGYEQYF
TRBV4-1,TRBJ2-4,CASSQVIAGGIAKNIQYF
TRBV5-5,TRBJ2-7,CASSGDPGERPYEQYF
TRBV6-1,TRBJ2-3,CASRGGAGADTQYF
TRBV29-1,TRBJ1-4,CSVTEPSTNEKLFF
TRBV4-2,TRBJ1-1,CASSQDVSGGTTEAFF
TRBV12-3/TRBV12-4,TRBJ1-1,CASSFGKYTEAFF
TRBV6-1,TRBJ2-3,CASSRREGLGADTQYF
TRBV12-3/TRBV12-4,TRBJ2-7,CASSPAGGSFYEQYF
TRBV5-1,TRBJ2-7,CASSNGGDRDPYEQYF
TRBV6-5,TRBJ2-7,CATMGRSSYEQYF
TRBV6-2/TRBV6-3,TRBJ2-3,CASEKWTSGTTDTQYF
TRBV27,TRBJ2-1,CASSLYDTNEQFF
TRBV20-1,TRBJ2-7,CSARESFGTGGYEQYF
TRBV29-1,TRBJ2-3,CSVDGGGTDTQYF
TRBV20-1,TRBJ2-7,CSARTGRSYEQYF